The 19 T cell receptor beta chains in this list originate from one sample, sequenced in a study of beta chain features in type 1 diabetes. Sequencing targeted expressed TCRB transcripts, as all isolated RNA had been reverse transcribed. TCRdb's copy holds only in-frame clones and misses some; the assay was immunoSEQ multiplex PCR. The sample has under 900,000 clones, 15% to 20% seen once; the top ten hold about 0.025%. Material: naive CD4+ T cells from blood. Receptors originate from a woman younger than 35 in good health.

In its sample, this clone was seen a few times. The chain joins TRBV5-1 to TRBJ2-5; tentatively, D is TRBD2 (6 bases). Per the germline V gene, CDR1 is SGHRS and CDR2 is YFSETQ. The CDR3 has 15 amino acids. The germline V and J ends were trimmed by 0 bases and 7 bases, with 16 bases remaining between them. CDR3 DNA sequence: TGCGCCAGCAGCTTGGCCACTAGCATCTATGGGACCCAGTACTTC. Protein product: CASSLATSIYGTQYF.

CDR3 sequence (DNA): TGTGCCAGCAGGGGGGGGTTTAACACTGAAGCTTTCTTT. It translates to CASRGGFNTEAFF. The chain is built from TRBV7-6 and TRBJ1-1, with a possible D match to TRBD1 (5 bases). Germline loops: CDR1 SGHVS, CDR2 FNYEAQ. The V end lost 6 bases, the J end lost 2 bases, and 10 bases lay between the germline ends. There are 13 residues in the CDR3.

This clone showed up just a few times. This rearrangement joins TRBV11-2 to TRBJ2-1, with D maybe TRBD2 (6 bases). The germline V and J ends were trimmed by 5 bases and 4 bases, with 9 bases remaining between them. Germline V CDR1 and CDR2: SGHAT, FQNNGV. This CDR3 comprises 13 residues. CDR3 region: CASSETSYNEQFF. The CDR3 nucleotides are TGTGCCAGCAGCGAGACTAGTTACAATGAGCAGTTCTTC.

In its sample, this clone was seen once. V usage is TRBV5-8 and J usage is TRBJ1-5; D is unresolved. Trimming cost V 4 bases and J 7 bases, with 30 bases left between them. Germline V gene data show CDR1 as SGHTS and CDR2 as YDEGEE. The CDR3 runs to 19 residues. CDR3 sequence reads: CASSLTLGDSSGQWQPQHF. The CDR3 nucleotides are TGTGCCAGCAGCCTCACCCTCGGGGATTCAAGTGGCCAATGGCAGCCCCAGCATTTT.

This chain joins TRBV10-3 and TRBJ1-3, with 7 nucleotides matching TRBD1. Germline trimming cut 7 bases from V and 2 bases from J; bases unmatched to any gene: 5. This CDR3 spans 14 amino acids. CDR1 is ENHRY, CDR2 SYGVKD, per germline. In DNA form, the CDR3 reads TGTGCCATCATCGGGACAGATACTGGAAACACCATATATTTT. Translated, it gives CAIIGTDTGNTIYF.

This sequence joins TRBV4-1 and TRBJ1-5; D remains unclear. V was trimmed by 0 bases and J by 5 bases, leaving 11 bases between them. CDR3 length: 15 amino acids. Looked up from germline, CDR1 is MGHRA and CDR2 is YSYEKL. The CDR3 nucleotides are TGCGCCAGCAGCCAAGACCCGATACCGGATCAGCCCCAGCATTTT. Its translation: CASSQDPIPDQPQHF.

The V call is TRBV7-2, the J call TRBJ2-1, with 7 nucleotides matching TRBD2. The CDR3 is made up of 15 amino acids. The V and J ends lost 5 bases and 6 bases, in that order; junction bases with no gene match: 10. Germline V lookup: CDR1 SGHTA, CDR2 FQGNSA. The CDR3 nucleotides are TGTGCCAGCAGCCAGAAGGGAGGGCTTTTCAATGAGCAGTTCTTC. It is translated as CASSQKGGLFNEQFF.

This clone has more than one count but fewer than ten. This sequence joins TRBV7-2 and TRBJ2-5; 13 bases agree with TRBD2. The CDR3 has 16 residues. V lost 4 bases and J lost 4; bases outside the gene matches: 6. From germline, CDR1 is SGHTA and CDR2 FQGNSA. As DNA, the CDR3 is TGTGCCAGCAGCTCGATACGACTAGCGGGAGGAGAGACCCAGTACTTC. It specifies CASSSIRLAGGETQYF.

This clone has just a few counts. The sample carries other DNA sequences with the same CDR3. The chain joins TRBV9 to TRBJ1-1; 9 bases match TRBD1. The trim removed 2 bases at V and 5 bases at J, leaving 1 base unmatched. Germline V lookup: CDR1 SGDLS, CDR2 YYNGEE. The CDR3 is 13 residues long. DNA for the CDR3: TGTGCCAGCAGCGTTGACAGGGGGACTGAAGCTTTCTTT. Translating it yields CASSVDRGTEAFF.

This clone was found a few times. Here the CDR3 reads CASNGQGPLSGANVLTF. The DNA of the CDR3 is TGTGCCAGCAACGGACAGGGCCCTCTCTCTGGGGCCAACGTCCTGACTTTC. The gene calls are TRBV28 and TRBJ2-6; 8 nucleotides match TRBD1. Germline V gives CDR1 MDHEN, CDR2 SYDVKM. This CDR3 has 17 amino acids. V shed 7 bases and J 0 bases; nucleotides not matched to a gene: 8.

The chain is built from TRBV7-2 and TRBJ2-4; 7 bases match TRBD1. Germline V gives CDR1 SGHTA, CDR2 FQGNSA. The CDR3 contains 15 residues. The V gene end was trimmed by 2 bases and the J gene end by 9 bases; junction bases not matched to a gene: 10. CDR3 loop: CASSLPTTGLGIQYF. The DNA for the CDR3 is TGTGCCAGCAGCTTACCCACGACAGGGTTGGGCATTCAGTACTTC.

The chain links TRBV19 to TRBJ1-1; the D gene is possibly TRBD1 (5 bases). Germline CDR1 is LNHDA and CDR2 is SQIVND (reference sequence). V lost 6 bases, J lost 7 bases, and 21 bases lay in between. This CDR3 comprises 15 residues. The CDR3 region is CASSDSRGSVVEAFF. The DNA for the CDR3 is TGTGCCAGTAGCGACAGCCGAGGTAGCGTGGTTGAAGCTTTCTTT.

The rearrangement uses TRBV7-2 and TRBJ2-1; 8 positions match TRBD1. The ends lost 4 bases at V and 10 bases at J; junction bases unmatched: 9. The germline V gene encodes CDR1 SGHTA and CDR2 FQGNSA. CDR3 size: 14 residues. The CDR3 nucleotides are TGTGCCAGCAGCTCAAAATGGACAGGGCTGGAGCAGTTCTTC. Amino acids: CASSSKWTGLEQFF. Full variable domain (rest looked up from reference TRBV7-2 and TRBJ2-1): GAGVSQSPSNKVTEKGKDVELRCDPISGHTALYWYRQSLGQGLEFLIYFQGNSAPDKSGLPSDRFSAERTGGSVSTLTIQRTQQEDSAVYLCASSSKWTGLEQFFGPGTRLTVL.

The chain employs TRBV5-4 and TRBJ2-1; a possible D gene is TRBD1 (6 bases). The CDR3 loop spans 15 amino acids. Trimming removed 4 bases from V and 6 bases from J, with 17 bases in between. The germline V gene has CDR1 SGHNT and CDR2 YYREEE (reference sequence). The CDR3 region is CASSPGQRQGNEQFF. DNA of the CDR3: TGTGCCAGCAGCCCTGGACAGCGGCAGGGCAATGAGCAGTTCTTC. Full variable domain (missing parts from reference TRBV5-4 and TRBJ2-1): ETGVTQSPTHLIKTRGQQVTLRCSSQSGHNTVSWYQQALGQGPQFIFQYYREEENGRGNFPPRFSGLQFPNYSSELNVNALELDDSALYLCASSPGQRQGNEQFFGPGTRLTVL.

In this sample, this clone turned up a few times. This sequence joins TRBV7-2 and TRBJ2-5; no definite D call. The CDR3 sequence is 13 residues long. Germline CDR1 is SGHTA and CDR2 is FQGNSA. Trimming took off 0 bases at V and 2 bases at J, with 4 bases between the two ends. The CDR3 nucleotides read TGTGCCAGCAGCTTAGCGATGCAAGAGACCCAGTACTTC. It specifies CASSLAMQETQYF.

This sequence joins TRBV10-3 and TRBJ2-1; 10 bases line up with TRBD2. This CDR3 is built from 17 residues. The V gene's germline CDR1 is ENHRY and CDR2 SYGVKD. V lost 4 bases, J lost 6 bases, and 12 bases stayed unmatched. CDR3 in DNA: TGTGCCATCAGTGGTCCCCCAACTAGCGGGATCCCCAATGAGCAGTTCTTC. As protein: CAISGPPTSGIPNEQFF.

This clone was detected only a few times. CDR3 amino acids: CASRAGGSGEQFF. CDR3 nucleotides: TGTGCCAGCAGGGCGGGAGGATCAGGTGAGCAGTTCTTC. The chain has TRBV6-5 and TRBJ2-1, with TRBD2 matching 8 bases. CDR1 MNHEY and CDR2 SVGAGI come from the germline V gene. The trim removed 6 bases at V and 9 bases at J, leaving 7 bases unmatched. The CDR3 has 13 amino acids.

CDR3 nucleotides: TGTGCCAGCTCCCCCGAGGGGATTGGACAGCCCCAGCATTTT. Translation gives CASSPEGIGQPQHF. The rearrangement uses TRBV18 and TRBJ1-5, with a possible D match to TRBD1 (5 bases). The CDR3 loop spans 14 amino acids. V lost 6 bases, J lost 7 bases, and 16 bases lay in between. CDR1 is KGHSH and CDR2 is LQKENI in the germline V gene.

The chain joins TRBV5-8 to TRBJ1-5; D uncertain. The V gene lost 4 bases and the J gene lost 3 bases, with 17 bases spanning the gap. The CDR3 length is 16 residues. Germline CDR1 is SGHTS and CDR2 is YDEGEE. CDR3 sequence: CASSHQTTGDNQPQHF. The CDR3 coding sequence is TGTGCCAGCAGCCACCAAACGACTGGTGACAATCAGCCCCAGCATTTT.